This TCR beta chain originates from a study of shared clonotypes between healthy human individuals. This CDR3 contains 12 residues. The V end lost 5 bases, the J end lost 2 bases, and 8 bases lay between the germline ends. Germline values: CDR1 SQVTM, CDR2 ANQGSEA. This clone was counted a single time. Nashville, Tennessee was home to all donors, each a Caucasian adult. Original processing methods: Without quality scores, immunoSEQ junctional reads could not be filtered like full-length reads. The table came from immunoSEQ multiplex PCR; TCRdb's copy has only in-frame clones and leaves some out. The V and J calls and clone size were taken over from that table, and D and trimming were inferred from the DNA. The sample consists of some 1.4 million clones, around 97% of them appearing once.

Sequenced material: naive CD4+ T cells sorted from blood. As for subset: CD45RA+ positively selected. The chain has TRBV29-1 and TRBJ2-3; no definite D call. This TCR was sampled from a man aged 30 to 45 in good health. CDR3 sequence: CSVLRDTDTQYF. CDR3 in DNA: TGCAGCGTTCTTAGGGACACAGATACGCAGTATTTT.